This is a list of T cell receptor beta chains from one sample in a study of blood T cell repertoires in COVID-19. Profiled with immunoSEQ multiplex PCR; TCRdb holds only in-frame clones, not every one. Of more than 95,000 clones in the sample, roughly four fifths were seen once. Source material: peripheral blood. These receptor sequences come from a woman of 80 years or more with acute or convalescent COVID-19. CDR3s include the opening cysteine and the closing phenylalanine or tryptophan. Each record gives: V gene, D gene, clone size, J gene, CDR3 DNA, CDR3 protein. D genes are given only for firm matches. The listing skips clone size in some rows; elsewhere it reads once, few, many or a size class.

v_call: TRBV5-1
d_call: TRBD1
clone_size: -
j_call: TRBJ2-1
cdr3_nt: TGCGCCAGCAGCCCACAGGGACAGGGGTTCAATGAGCAGTTCTTC
cdr3_aa: CASSPQGQGFNEQFF

v_call: TRBV7-2
d_call: -
clone_size: -
j_call: TRBJ1-1
cdr3_nt: TGTGCCAGCAGCTTTTCCCAGGGGAATGAAGCTTTCTTT
cdr3_aa: CASSFSQGNEAFF

v_call: TRBV10-1
d_call: TRBD2
clone_size: -
j_call: TRBJ2-1
cdr3_nt: TGCGCCAGCAGGGCGCGGCAAACTAGCGGCCGAAGCTCCTACAATGAGCAGTTCTTC
cdr3_aa: CASRARQTSGRSSYNEQFF

v_call: TRBV3-1/TRBV3-2
d_call: -
clone_size: once
j_call: TRBJ1-1
cdr3_nt: TGTGCCAGCAGGGGCCCAACTGCTGAAGCTTTCTTT
cdr3_aa: CASRGPTAEAFF

v_call: TRBV5-1
d_call: -
clone_size: -
j_call: TRBJ2-3
cdr3_nt: TGCGCCAGCAGCTTGGCCGAGGTAGGGGCAGATACGCAGTATTTT
cdr3_aa: CASSLAEVGADTQYF

v_call: TRBV6-5
d_call: -
clone_size: -
j_call: TRBJ2-3
cdr3_nt: TGTGCCAGCACTAGGGGGGGGAGCACAGATACGCAGTATTTT
cdr3_aa: CASTRGGSTDTQYF

v_call: TRBV19
d_call: -
clone_size: -
j_call: TRBJ2-6
cdr3_nt: TGTGCCAGTAGTATTCGTTCAGGGACTGGGGCCAACGTCCTGACTTTC
cdr3_aa: CASSIRSGTGANVLTF

v_call: TRBV6-5
d_call: TRBD2
clone_size: -
j_call: TRBJ2-3
cdr3_nt: TGTGCCAGCAGGGCGGGAGGGAAAACAGATACGCAGTATTTT
cdr3_aa: CASRAGGKTDTQYF

v_call: TRBV7-9
d_call: -
clone_size: -
j_call: TRBJ1-1
cdr3_nt: TGTGCCAGCAGGTTTACATCGGGGACTGAAGCTTTCTTT
cdr3_aa: CASRFTSGTEAFF

v_call: TRBV5-1
d_call: -
clone_size: -
j_call: TRBJ2-2
cdr3_nt: TGCGCCAGCAGCCCCTTAGTGGGGGGTGGCACCGGGGAGCTGTTTTTT
cdr3_aa: CASSPLVGGGTGELFF

v_call: TRBV28
d_call: TRBD1
clone_size: -
j_call: TRBJ2-5
cdr3_nt: TGTGCCAGCAGTCCGACAGGGGGCCAGCGAGAGACCCAGTACTTC
cdr3_aa: CASSPTGGQRETQYF

v_call: TRBV5-1
d_call: TRBD1
clone_size: -
j_call: TRBJ2-5
cdr3_nt: TGCGCCAGCAGCCCCGGACAGGCGCAAGAGACCCAGTACTTC
cdr3_aa: CASSPGQAQETQYF

v_call: TRBV9
d_call: TRBD1
clone_size: -
j_call: TRBJ2-1
cdr3_nt: TGTGCCAGCAGCCCAGGACAGGGCCGCTACAATGAGCAGTTCTTC
cdr3_aa: CASSPGQGRYNEQFF

v_call: TRBV6-5
d_call: TRBD2
clone_size: -
j_call: TRBJ2-3
cdr3_nt: TGTGCCAGCAGTCTCCAGCGGGGGAGCACAGATACGCAGTATTTT
cdr3_aa: CASSLQRGSTDTQYF

v_call: TRBV28
d_call: TRBD1
clone_size: -
j_call: TRBJ2-2
cdr3_nt: TGTGCCAGCACCCTGGGCGGACAGGGGTCCGGGGAGCTGTTTTTT
cdr3_aa: CASTLGGQGSGELFF

v_call: TRBV29-1
d_call: -
clone_size: -
j_call: TRBJ1-3
cdr3_nt: TGCAGCGGGCTGTGGGCAGGGGCTGGAAACACCATATATTTT
cdr3_aa: CSGLWAGAGNTIYF

v_call: TRBV27
d_call: TRBD1
clone_size: -
j_call: TRBJ1-5
cdr3_nt: TGTGCCAGCAGACAAGGACAGGCTGGTAGGCCCCAGCATTTT
cdr3_aa: CASRQGQAGRPQHF

v_call: TRBV6-5
d_call: -
clone_size: -
j_call: TRBJ1-1
cdr3_nt: TGTGCCAGCTCGCGGGGAAGGGGCACTGAAGCTTTCTTT
cdr3_aa: CASSRGRGTEAFF

v_call: TRBV5-1
d_call: -
clone_size: -
j_call: TRBJ2-5
cdr3_nt: TGCGCCAGCAGTATAGGGGGCCAAGAGACCCAGTACTTC
cdr3_aa: CASSIGGQETQYF

v_call: TRBV5-4
d_call: -
clone_size: -
j_call: TRBJ2-3
cdr3_nt: TGTGCCAGCAGCTTTGGAGCGGCCACAGATACGCAGTATTTT
cdr3_aa: CASSFGAATDTQYF

v_call: TRBV10-3
d_call: -
clone_size: -
j_call: TRBJ1-2
cdr3_nt: TGTGCCATCAGTGTACCCGGCTATGGCTACACCTTC
cdr3_aa: CAISVPGYGYTF

v_call: TRBV19
d_call: TRBD2
clone_size: -
j_call: TRBJ2-3
cdr3_nt: TGTGCCAGTAGTCCTAGGAGGGCGGGAGGGCCCGGTGTAGATACGCAGTATTTT
cdr3_aa: CASSPRRAGGPGVDTQYF

v_call: TRBV19
d_call: TRBD1
clone_size: -
j_call: TRBJ2-5
cdr3_nt: TGTGCCAGTAGTCGGGACAGACAAGAGACCCAGTACTTC
cdr3_aa: CASSRDRQETQYF

v_call: TRBV7-9
d_call: -
clone_size: -
j_call: TRBJ2-3
cdr3_nt: TGTGCCGGGCACACAGATACGCAGTATTTT
cdr3_aa: CAGHTDTQYF